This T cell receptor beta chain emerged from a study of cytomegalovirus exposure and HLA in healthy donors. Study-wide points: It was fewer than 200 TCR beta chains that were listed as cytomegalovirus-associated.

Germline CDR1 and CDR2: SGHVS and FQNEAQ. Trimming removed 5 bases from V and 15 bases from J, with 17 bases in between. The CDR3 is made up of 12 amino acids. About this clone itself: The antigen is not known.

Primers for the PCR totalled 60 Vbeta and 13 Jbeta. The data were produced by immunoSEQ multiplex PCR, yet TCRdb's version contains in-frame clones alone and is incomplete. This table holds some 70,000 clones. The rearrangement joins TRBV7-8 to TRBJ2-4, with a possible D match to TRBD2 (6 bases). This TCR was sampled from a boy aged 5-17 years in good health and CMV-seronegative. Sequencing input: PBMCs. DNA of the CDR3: TGTGCCAGCAGCACAAATGGCGGGGTGCCGTACTTC. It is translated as CASSTNGGVPYF.